The rows below give T cell receptor beta chains drawn from one sample of a study of resident and recirculating memory T cells in vitiligo. Assay used: immunoSEQ multiplex PCR; TCRdb lists only in-frame clones, some missing. The sample shows tens of thousands of clones, 92% of them seen only once. Sequences were obtained from blood. These receptors originate from a male donor with vitiligo. Both conserved end residues are part of each CDR3. Fields, in order: J gene, clone size, V gene, CDR3 protein. Clone size is given for some rows only: seen once, a few or many times, or a class if the clone is expanded.

TRBJ1-2,-,TRBV5-6,CASSWTGSGYTF
TRBJ2-5,-,TRBV7-9,CASSLVRNQETQYF
TRBJ2-2,-,TRBV25-1,CASSVGGAATGELFF
TRBJ1-2,-,TRBV7-9,CASSLSTGDLYGYTF
TRBJ1-1,-,TRBV27,CASSGQGALTEAFF
TRBJ2-1,-,TRBV7-9,CASSKVGAGVNEQFF
TRBJ2-7,-,TRBV5-1,CASSAGFGRKNEQYF
TRBJ1-1,few,TRBV28,CASRSLLALSTEAFF
TRBJ1-6,-,TRBV30,CAWSVQGTSPLHF
TRBJ2-1,-,TRBV4-1,CASSQDERTGDRNEQFF
TRBJ2-1,-,TRBV9,CASSVGPGLGGDEQFF
TRBJ2-2,-,TRBV7-3,CASSLWTSPPGELFF
TRBJ2-3,-,TRBV28,CASSRRASGSSDTQYF
TRBJ1-5,-,TRBV18,CASSPLGSNQPQHF
TRBJ2-5,once,TRBV7-6,CASSLHTGGVETQYF
TRBJ2-7,-,TRBV27,CASRRNRDGYEQYF